Described below is a single TCR beta chain sequence and its context. Its antigen is still unknown. The sample is drawn from a study of shared clonotypes between healthy human individuals. Regarding the study as a whole: A generally larger estimated richness was seen in naive subsets than in memory subsets. The study found lower generation probabilities in non-shared clonotypes than in those shared by all four donors. A few donors held about 5% of naive CD4 clonotypes in common.

Sequencing was performed with immunoSEQ multiplex PCR; in TCRdb, only in-frame clones are kept and a portion is missing. The repertoire holds about 580,000 clones, roughly 98% seen once, with 0.3% in the top ten. V shed 5 bases, J shed 7 bases, and the junction held 5 bases outside the gene matches. This CDR3 contains 14 residues. Per germline, CDR1 SQVTM and CDR2 ANQGSEA. CD45RO negativity and positive selection for CCR7 defined naive CD8 cells, a population that excluded terminally differentiated effector memory CD45RA+ cells. The chain carries TRBV29-1 and TRBJ2-1; 13 positions agree with TRBD2. The sequence derives from a man aged 25-45 years in good health. The material sequenced was naive CD8+ T cells sorted from blood. The CDR3: CSVCRLAGGNEQFF. In DNA form, the CDR3 reads TGCAGCGTTTGTAGACTAGCGGGAGGTAATGAGCAGTTCTTC.